This T cell receptor beta chain was profiled in a study of blood T cell repertoires in COVID-19. Study overall: Sample material is recorded as cDNA or gDNA derived from T cells, B-cell-depleted T cells, or PBMCs.

Unmatched junction bases numbered 8, after V lost 3 bases and J lost 4 bases. CDR1 and CDR2 (germline): MNHNS, SASEGT. This CDR3 is built from 15 residues. Profiled with immunoSEQ multiplex PCR; TCRdb holds only in-frame clones, not every one. The sample records about 220,000 clones, 70% to 90% being singletons. This TCR was recovered from a woman aged 40 to 50 with acute COVID-19. Sequencing used PBMCs or T cells enriched from blood (not recorded which). The chain recombines TRBV6-1 with TRBJ1-1, with TRBD1 matching over 7 bases. CDR3 in DNA: TGTGCCAGCAGTGAGCCTCGACAGGGACGCACTGAAGCTTTCTTT. Encoded protein: CASSEPRQGRTEAFF.